The following is a TCR beta chain sequence with its context. Its antigen is unidentified. The sample is drawn from a study of cytomegalovirus exposure and HLA in healthy donors. In the study overall: Earlier work reported some 110 million unique TCR beta sequences from about 190 million T cells. Overall study findings and caveats: A cluster of highly shared sequence variants was likely a sequencing artifact. Only CMV serostatus was available as immune exposure information. Later, TCR association rates were found to vary by HLA locus, highest for DRB1 and lowest for HLA-C.

The germline V gene encodes CDR1 SGHTS and CDR2 YDEGEE. Trimming took off 5 bases at V and 9 bases at J, with 9 bases between the two ends. The CDR3 sequence is 12 residues long. Use of 60 Vbeta and 13 Jbeta primers characterized the PCR. Sequencing used immunoSEQ multiplex PCR; TCRdb keeps in-frame clones, though not all of them. The sample comprises about 160,000 clones, roughly 80% of which are singletons, and 1.1% to 1.5% rests with the top ten. The J gene is TRBJ1-6, the V gene TRBV5-8; D unresolved. This TCR was sampled from a male donor in good health and CMV-seronegative. Sequenced material: PBMCs. The CDR3 nucleotides are TGTGCCAGCAGTAGTCGGGGTTCACCCCTCCACTTT. Amino acid sequence: CASSSRGSPLHF.